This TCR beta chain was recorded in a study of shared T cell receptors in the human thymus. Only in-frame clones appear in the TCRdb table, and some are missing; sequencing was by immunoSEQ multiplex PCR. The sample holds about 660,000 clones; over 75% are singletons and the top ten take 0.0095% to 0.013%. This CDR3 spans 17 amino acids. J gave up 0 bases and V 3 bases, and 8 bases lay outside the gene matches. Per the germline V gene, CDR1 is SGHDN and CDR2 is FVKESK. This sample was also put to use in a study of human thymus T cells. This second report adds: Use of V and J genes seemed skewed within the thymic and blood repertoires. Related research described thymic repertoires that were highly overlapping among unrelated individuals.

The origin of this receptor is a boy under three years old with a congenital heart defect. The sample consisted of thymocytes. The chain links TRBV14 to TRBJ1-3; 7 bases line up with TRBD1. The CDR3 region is CASSQLGGFFSGNTIYF. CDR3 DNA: TGTGCCAGCAGCCAGTTAGGGGGCTTTTTCTCTGGAAACACCATATATTTT.